A selection of T cell receptor beta chains follows, all from one sample in a study of blood T cell repertoires in COVID-19. The table came from immunoSEQ multiplex PCR; TCRdb's copy has only in-frame clones and leaves some out. Altogether some 200,000 clones are present, 65% to 90% being singletons, with the ten largest covering approximately 12%. Specimen: PBMCs or T cells enriched from blood (not recorded which). The receptor source for this set is a man aged 35 to 55 who had recovered from COVID-19. CDR3s include the opening cysteine and the closing phenylalanine or tryptophan. Fields, in order: CDR3 DNA, CDR3 protein, V gene, J gene, D gene, clone size. The D gene is left open where the match is weak. Not every row has a clone size; where given, it reads once, few, many or a size class.

TGTGCCAGCAGCCGGGGGATACTAGCGGGAGGGTCCAATGAGCAGTTCTTC,CASSRGILAGGSNEQFF,TRBV5-4,TRBJ2-1,TRBD2,NA
TGTGCCAGTAGTATAGGCCGGGAAACCCAGTACTTC,CASSIGRETQYF,TRBV19,TRBJ2-5,NA,NA
TGTGCCAGCAGCCCGATACAGGGAATATTAACTAATGAAAAACTGTTTTTT,CASSPIQGILTNEKLFF,TRBV7-2,TRBJ1-4,NA,NA
TGTGCCAGTAGTATAGCCATCTCGGGTCAGCCCCAGCATTTT,CASSIAISGQPQHF,TRBV19,TRBJ1-5,NA,once
TGTGCCTGGAGGAGACAGGGTGAAAAACTGTTTTTT,CAWRRQGEKLFF,TRBV30,TRBJ1-4,TRBD1,once
TGCGCCAGCAGCTTGGGACAGGGGAATGAAAAACTGTTTTTT,CASSLGQGNEKLFF,TRBV5-1,TRBJ1-4,TRBD1,NA
TGTGCCAGCTCACCGACAGGACAGGGGAACACTGAAGCTTTCTTT,CASSPTGQGNTEAFF,TRBV18,TRBJ1-1,TRBD1,NA
TGCAGTGCTAGTCATTACGGTGGTCTCCGCAATCAGCCCCAGCATTTT,CSASHYGGLRNQPQHF,TRBV20-1,TRBJ1-5,NA,once
TGTGCCAGCAGCTCTTTGACAGGGAAGAGACTAGCGGTTGACAATGAGCAGTTCTTC,CASSSLTGKRLAVDNEQFF,TRBV7-9,TRBJ2-1,TRBD2,NA
TGTGCCAGCAGTCGACTAGCGGACGCCGTTGAGCAGTTCTTC,CASSRLADAVEQFF,TRBV27,TRBJ2-1,TRBD2,NA
TGTGCCAGCAGCTTAGTGGGGACTAGCGGGACCCCAGTTTCTGGGGAGCTGTTTTTT,CASSLVGTSGTPVSGELFF,TRBV7-9,TRBJ2-2,TRBD2,few
TGTGCCAGCAGCTTAACTAGCGGGGACAATGAGCAGTTCTTC,CASSLTSGDNEQFF,TRBV7-2,TRBJ2-1,TRBD2,NA
TGCGCCAGCAGCCAATCTACGATGGGAGGGCCAAATGAGCAGTTCTTC,CASSQSTMGGPNEQFF,TRBV4-1,TRBJ2-1,TRBD2,NA
TGCGCCAGCAGTGAGTCCCCGGGACTAGCGGGAGGGATGGAGACCCAGTACTTC,CASSESPGLAGGMETQYF,TRBV10-1,TRBJ2-5,TRBD2,few
TGTGCCAGCAGCTTAGGACTAGCGGGAGGGCTCGGGGAGCAGTTCTTC,CASSLGLAGGLGEQFF,TRBV7-2,TRBJ2-1,TRBD2,NA
TGCGCCAGCAGCCCCGACAGGGGAGGTACTGAAGCTTTCTTT,CASSPDRGGTEAFF,TRBV5-1,TRBJ1-1,TRBD1,NA
TGTGCCAGCAGCCAAGAAGGAGTTAGCACTGAAGCTTTCTTT,CASSQEGVSTEAFF,TRBV3-1/TRBV3-2,TRBJ1-1,NA,NA
TGTGCCAGCAGCCACACAGGGAGCTCCTACGAGCAGTACTTC,CASSHTGSSYEQYF,TRBV7-9,TRBJ2-7,NA,NA
TGTGCCAGCAGCTTTCGGACTAGCGGGAGCTTTCTCTACAATGAGCAGTTCTTC,CASSFRTSGSFLYNEQFF,TRBV7-9,TRBJ2-1,TRBD2,NA
TGCGCCAGCAGCCACGCACGATCCGGGACATATGTAGGCTATGGCTACACCTTC,CASSHARSGTYVGYGYTF,TRBV4-1,TRBJ1-2,NA,NA
TGTGCCAGCAGTTACTTCGACAGGGCTGAAGCTTTCTTT,CASSYFDRAEAFF,TRBV6-5,TRBJ1-1,TRBD1,NA
TGTGCCAGCAGTTTAACAGGGTATGGCTACACCTTC,CASSLTGYGYTF,TRBV28,TRBJ1-2,NA,NA